Listed below are T cell receptor beta chains from one sample, sequenced in a study of a mutant IDH1 vaccine in newly diagnosed glioma. Sequenced by immunoSEQ multiplex PCR; TCRdb stores in-frame clones only, minus some. The sample consists of 45,000 to 55,000 clones, roughly 80% of them appearing once. No antigen has been assigned to these receptors. The sample in question was PBMCs, obtained from a glioma patient whose treatment included an IDH1 peptide vaccine. All receptors come from a man aged 35 to 55 with glioma. CDR3s include the opening cysteine and the closing phenylalanine or tryptophan. Fields, in order: V gene, J gene, clone size, D gene, CDR3 DNA, CDR3 protein. D genes are given only for firm matches. Clone size is shown for a subset of rows, as once, few, many or a class of expanded clone.

TRBV19,TRBJ1-1,once,-,TGTGCCAGTAATGGGGGATCCACTGAAGCTTTCTTT,CASNGGSTEAFF
TRBV6-1,TRBJ2-7,-,-,TGTGCCAGCAGTGGGGGTAGCAGGGCCGCCTACGAGCAGTACTTC,CASSGGSRAAYEQYF
TRBV25-1,TRBJ1-4,-,-,TGTGCCAGCAGCATATTAGAGGAAAAACTGTTTTTT,CASSILEEKLFF
TRBV10-3,TRBJ2-4,-,-,TGTGCCATCAGTGAGGGCCCGACAGGTTGGGCCAAAAACATTCAGTACTTC,CAISEGPTGWAKNIQYF
TRBV9,TRBJ1-2,-,TRBD1,TGTGCCAGCAGCGTAGGGACAGGACATAATCTGAACTATGGCTACACCTTC,CASSVGTGHNLNYGYTF
TRBV7-6,TRBJ2-7,-,TRBD1,TGTGCCAGCAGCGAAGGGCGCGTCAGGGGGCTCGAGCAGTACTTC,CASSEGRVRGLEQYF
TRBV5-1,TRBJ1-4,-,TRBD1,TGCGCCAGCAGCCTACAGGGGGCAAATGAAAAACTGTTTTTT,CASSLQGANEKLFF
TRBV7-9,TRBJ1-2,-,-,TGTGCCGGAAGGGACTCAAACTATGGCTACACCTTC,CAGRDSNYGYTF
TRBV10-3,TRBJ2-7,-,-,TGTGCCATCAGTGAAGGGTTCCCATACGAGCAGTACTTC,CAISEGFPYEQYF
TRBV5-1,TRBJ1-2,-,TRBD1,TGCGCCAGCAGCTTGTCAGGGGGTAACTATGGCTACACCTTC,CASSLSGGNYGYTF
TRBV7-9,TRBJ1-5,-,-,TGTGCCAGCAGCTTAATCGCGCCCCAGCATTTT,CASSLIAPQHF
TRBV30,TRBJ1-6,-,-,TGTGCCTGGAGTATGGGAACTCGGAATTCACCCCTCCACTTT,CAWSMGTRNSPLHF
TRBV2,TRBJ1-2,-,-,TGTGCCAGCAGTGAAAGTGGGCCACCTGGGGGAGGCTACACCTTC,CASSESGPPGGGYTF
TRBV5-4,TRBJ2-3,-,-,TGTGCCAGCAGCCGGTCAGCAGATACGCAGTATTTT,CASSRSADTQYF
TRBV6-1,TRBJ2-6,-,-,TGTGCCAGCAGCCTCTCTGGGGCCAACGTCCTGACTTTC,CASSLSGANVLTF
TRBV19,TRBJ1-4,-,-,TGTGCCAGTAGTCTGAGGGAAGGCGAAAAACTGTTTTTT,CASSLREGEKLFF
TRBV6-5,TRBJ1-1,-,-,TGTGCCAGCAGTTATCGGGGGGTCCCTGAAGCTTTCTTT,CASSYRGVPEAFF
TRBV11-2,TRBJ2-3,-,TRBD1,TGTGCCAGCAGCTCGAGGACAGGCGACACAGATACGCAGTATTTT,CASSSRTGDTDTQYF
TRBV5-1,TRBJ2-7,-,-,TGCGCCAGCAGCTCAGGTCCCGAGCAGTACTTC,CASSSGPEQYF
TRBV19,TRBJ2-6,-,-,TGTGCCACCCAGGATTCTGGGGCCAACGTCCTGACTTTC,CATQDSGANVLTF
TRBV18,TRBJ1-2,-,TRBD1,TGTGCCAGCTCACCCACAGGGGCAGCTAACTATGGCTACACCTTC,CASSPTGAANYGYTF
TRBV4-1,TRBJ2-1,-,-,TGCGCCAGCAGCCAAGATCGTCGCAGGCCCTACAATGAGCAGTTCTTC,CASSQDRRRPYNEQFF
TRBV5-1,TRBJ2-3,once,-,TGCGCCAGCAGCTTGGGACTAGTCACAGATACGCAGTATTTT,CASSLGLVTDTQYF
TRBV11-2,TRBJ2-5,once,TRBD2,TGTGCCAGCAGCAGATTACTAGCGGGGGCGCGGGAGACCCAGTACTTC,CASSRLLAGARETQYF
TRBV29-1,TRBJ1-1,-,TRBD1,TGCAGCGTTGAGTCGTCTGGGACAGGAATGAACACTGAAGCTTTCTTT,CSVESSGTGMNTEAFF
TRBV9,TRBJ1-4,-,TRBD1,TGTGCCAGCAGCGCCCAGACAGGGGGAGGTGAAAAACTGTTTTTT,CASSAQTGGGEKLFF
TRBV27,TRBJ1-5,-,-,TGTGCCAGCAGTTTAGGGACGGCCCGAAGGGATCAGCCCCAGCATTTT,CASSLGTARRDQPQHF
TRBV6-1,TRBJ2-3,-,TRBD1,TGTGCCAGCACCGGGACAGCCACAGATACGCAGTATTTT,CASTGTATDTQYF
TRBV2,TRBJ1-1,few,-,TGTGCCAGCAGTGATCAGGGATCCACTGAAGCTTTCTTT,CASSDQGSTEAFF
TRBV7-2,TRBJ2-5,-,-,TGTGCCAGCAGCCCCAGGGGAACTGAGACCCAGTACTTC,CASSPRGTETQYF
TRBV2,TRBJ1-2,-,TRBD1,TGTGCCAGCAGTTCCCCGGGACAGGGCACCTATGGCTACACCTTC,CASSSPGQGTYGYTF
TRBV7-9,TRBJ2-3,once,-,TGTGCCAGCAGCTCGTCAGATACGCAGTATTTT,CASSSSDTQYF
TRBV14,TRBJ2-5,-,TRBD1,TGTGCCAGCAGCCAGGGAAGGACAGGGACGTTGAAAGAGACCCAGTACTTC,CASSQGRTGTLKETQYF
TRBV4-2,TRBJ2-1,-,-,TGTGCCAGCAGCCAAACCACAACGGCCAATGAGCAGTTCTTC,CASSQTTTANEQFF
TRBV19,TRBJ2-4,-,TRBD1,TGTGCCAGTACCCCCGGACAGGGGTACATTCAGTACTTC,CASTPGQGYIQYF
TRBV6-5,TRBJ2-3,-,TRBD2,TGTGCCAGCACCCCCACTAGCGGGGGCACAGATACGCAGTATTTT,CASTPTSGGTDTQYF
TRBV19,TRBJ1-5,-,TRBD1,TGTGCCAGTAGTCCCCCGGGACAGGGGTGGCAGCCCCAGCATTTT,CASSPPGQGWQPQHF
TRBV7-9,TRBJ2-7,few,TRBD1,TGTGCCAGCAGCGCCCGGGACAGCTACGAGCAGTACTTC,CASSARDSYEQYF
TRBV19,TRBJ1-5,-,-,TGTGCCAGTACCATGTGGGAGGGGCCGGATCAGCCCCAGCATTTT,CASTMWEGPDQPQHF
TRBV5-4,TRBJ2-7,-,-,TGTGCCAGCAGTTTAGGAGGGGTCGAGCAGTACTTC,CASSLGGVEQYF
TRBV30,TRBJ1-5,-,TRBD1,TGTGCCTGGAGTGGGGGACAGGGAGGACAGCCCCAGCATTTT,CAWSGGQGGQPQHF
TRBV27,TRBJ2-2,once,-,TGTGCCAGCACCCTAAGGGGGGGGACAGTCAGCGACACCGGGGAGCTGTTTTTT,CASTLRGGTVSDTGELFF
TRBV15,TRBJ2-5,-,TRBD2,TGTGCCACCAGCAGAGATCTTAGGAGTAGCGGGGGCGGAGAGACCCAGTACTTC,CATSRDLRSSGGGETQYF
TRBV2,TRBJ2-5,-,-,TGTGCCAGCAGCTTAGGGGGCGGGGTCCAAGAGACCCAGTACTTC,CASSLGGGVQETQYF
TRBV6-9,TRBJ2-2,-,TRBD1,TGTGCCAGCAGTTACCACAGGGGGCAACGAGCCGGGGAGCTGTTTTTT,CASSYHRGQRAGELFF
TRBV19,TRBJ2-1,-,TRBD2,TGTGCCAGTAGTATCAGGATGACTAGCGGGGGGGGATACAATGAGCAGTTCTTC,CASSIRMTSGGGYNEQFF
TRBV21-1,TRBJ1-5,-,-,TGTGCCAGCAGCAAAGGGCCGGACGGAATCCAGCATTTT,CASSKGPDGIQHF